Sequencing of this T cell receptor (beta chain) was carried out in a study of T cell responses to AZD1222 COVID-19 vaccine. The repertoire was sequenced with immunoSEQ multiplex PCR; TCRdb's copy has only in-frame clones and lacks some. The sample contains about 140,000 clones, around nine tenths of which appear only once. The germline CDR1 and CDR2 sequences are LNHDA and SQIVND (reference sequence). The V and J ends lost 3 bases and 0 bases, in that order; junction bases with no gene match: 14. The CDR3 sequence is 20 residues long. The chain links TRBV19 to TRBJ2-4; 10 nucleotides agree with TRBD1. This sample comprised peripheral blood, obtained on day 0 of AZD1222 vaccination. This sequence was found in an adult in good health. In DNA, the CDR3 is TGTGCCAGTAGTATGCAACCGGGACAGGGGCGTCGAGTAGCCAAAAACATTCAGTACTTC. Protein sequence: CASSMQPGQGRRVAKNIQYF. Using reference TRBV19 and TRBJ2-4 for the parts outside the CDR3, the full variable domain is DGGITQSPKYLFRKEGQNVTLSCEQNLNHDAMYWYRQDPGQGLRLIYYSQIVNDFQKGDIAEGYSVSREKKESFPLTVTSAQKNPTAFYLCASSMQPGQGRRVAKNIQYFGAGTRLSVL.